This T cell receptor beta chain came from a study of cytomegalovirus exposure and HLA in healthy donors (dated by TCRdb to 2017 to 2019). A note on the overall study: In an earlier analysis of under 750 of the donors, 250 to 350 Gb of sequence data and 90 million to 130 million unique TCR beta sequences from about 180 million T cells were reported. Approximately 310 gigabases of sequencing data and approximately 93 million unique TCR sequences were included in an early release covering around 600 HLA-typed donors. Of the roughly 400 genotyped donors, around 81% fell in the genetic ancestry cluster associated with self-reported Caucasian donors. The aim of the study was to test whether cataloging public T cell receptors could identify signatures of past pathogen exposure. The T cell repertoires of roughly 660 subjects were profiled by immunosequencing and related to cytomegalovirus serostatus. Along with the 666-subject first cohort, a separate validation cohort of over a hundred different subjects was used. The study combined high-throughput TCR immunosequencing, statistical association of individual TCRs with disease status, and machine learning to predict cytomegalovirus infection status. To study patterns of TCR occurrence, a later analysis re-analyzed previously published TCR beta repertoires from several hundred donors and added high-resolution HLA genotyping. Rather than drawing on any new phenotypic data, the later analysis identified candidate immune exposures from TCR beta sequences and the way those sequences occurred across donors. To decide whether each TCR beta V gene segment behaved as functional or pseudogenic, an earlier analysis of 587 of the donors relied on high-throughput TCR beta sequencing. Donor age, sex, ethnicity and CMV serostatus were compiled alongside the repertoire data. A later genetic analysis took genome-wide SNP genotypes for about 55% of the 666 donors and used that subset as a discovery cohort. Every discovery cohort repertoire had been produced on one sequencing platform. Both class I and class II loci were covered by HLA typing, at four-digit resolution. Typing coverage varied by locus: roughly 620-640 donors for A, B, C, DRB1 and DQB1; approximately 520 for DQA1; more than 600 for DPA1; roughly 450 for DPB1. A handful of DR-DQ haplotypes were handled as single units for association and clustering because linkage in the cohort was strong. Across some 400 genotyped donors of the cohort, an average of about 240,000 unique TCR beta nucleotide sequences per donor were sequenced, and roughly 20% of those sequences were non-productive. The study at large found these results: Several of the top co-occurrence clusters appeared to be linked to parvovirus B19, influenza, CMV and Epstein-Barr virus, according to a later analysis. Some IMGT-functional V segments, including TRBV6-2 and TRBV6-3, could not be distinguished by the 87-base-pair reads and were therefore excluded. Most CMV-associated TCR beta chains appeared to be HLA-restricted in a later analysis, and the HLA associations seemed to be driven largely by CMV exposure. A cluster of highly shared sequence variants was judged likely to represent a technical artifact of the sequencing pipeline. In a later analysis, HLA-associated TCR beta chains were found to be more clonally expanded and to have lower generation probabilities than equally common non-associated chains. According to a later analysis, TCR association rates differed among HLA loci, with DRB1 alleles showing the most associated TCRs and HLA-C alleles showing the fewest. Most TCR sequences were observed very rarely across donors, whereas some public TCRs were present in many individuals. A total of 150 to 200 TCR beta chains were listed by the study as associated with cytomegalovirus. In a later genetic analysis, fewer N-insertions in productive TCRs were reported among donors in an Asian-associated ancestry cluster than the roughly 700-donor mean. At a false discovery rate of 0.05, a later analysis linked 15,000 to 20,000 TCR beta sequences to specific HLA alleles. The classifier was reported to diagnose cytomegalovirus status with high specificity and sensitivity in both the original cohort and the validation cohort. Roughly uniform sequencing depth across donors was assumed in presence/absence analyses, although this assumption may not hold. HLA typing was unavailable for some donors at each locus, so association tests used only the typed subset. The authors suggested that the approach could potentially be extended to other disease states and immunological phenotypes. In an earlier analysis of under 600 of the donors, most TCR beta V segments were observed in productive rearrangements about 87% or about 30% of the time, broadly matching IMGT annotations. The only immune exposure information available for the cohort was CMV serostatus. Linkage disequilibrium might explain the correlated functional status among segregating V segments, but an unknown experimental factor could not be ruled out. In vitro tests confirmed that a few of the cytomegalovirus-associated TCR beta chains recognize cytomegalovirus antigens. In a later genetic analysis, a missense DCLRE1C variant was associated with V-gene and J-gene trimming of TCR beta chains, and the association was replicated in an independent cohort. A further reported finding was that TCR beta sequences accurately predicted the HLA-A and HLA-B alleles for most subjects in the first cohort. In this cohort, only TCR beta chains were sequenced, and detectable features were limited by the absence of alpha or paired-chain data. Because counts were too low, roughly 16 rarely observed V segments, including chromosome 9 orphons, were left out of the earlier analysis of several hundred of the donors. Assigning TCR associations to individual alleles was difficult when HLA alleles, especially DR and DQ, strongly co-occurred.

The library was made by the immunoSEQ multiplex PCR assay. For the multiplex PCR, a mixture combining 60 forward primers for TCR Vbeta segments and 13 reverse primers for TCR Jbeta segments was used. The CDR3 region of rearranged TCR beta genes was amplified from genomic DNA with a multiplex PCR assay. Amplified TCR beta libraries were sequenced as 87-base-pair reads on the Illumina HiSeq System. As for how the authors treated the data: In a later analysis, around 80 million unique TCR beta chains were counted across the 500 to 850 repertoires, and roughly 11 million of these chains were shared by at least two donors. A nearest-neighbor algorithm error-corrected the raw reads and collapsed the reads into unique sequences, merging closely related sequences to remove PCR and sequencing errors. Alignment of CDR3 sequences to IMGT reference sequences was used to assign V, D and J gene segments. For a sequence to be retained, at least a six-nucleotide match to both a V gene segment and a J gene segment was required. A rearrangement counted as productive if the CDR3 had no stop codons and remained in frame with V and J, and every other rearrangement counted as non-productive. Following IMGT convention, CDR3 was defined as the stretch from the second conserved V-encoded cysteine up to the conserved J-encoded phenylalanine. The earlier analysis of 450 to 750 of the donors excluded any sequence lacking an unambiguous match to a single V gene segment. In an earlier analysis of several hundred of the donors, V segments were called functional above 56.7% productive rearrangements and were called segregating when the between-donor standard deviation exceeded 5%. A statistical classification framework was developed to diagnose cytomegalovirus status using the catalog of TCR beta chain sequences. V and J gene assignment, in a later analysis, came from comparing TCR nucleotide sequences with IMGT/GENE-DB human TR gene sequences. In a later analysis, CDR3 sequences and most-parsimonious VDJ recombination scenarios were assigned using the TCRdist pipeline. A later analysis defined each TCR beta chain by its CDR3 amino acid sequence plus V-gene family, and excluded reads lacking a unique V-gene family. As a way to deal with suspected cross-contamination and a sequencing artifact, a later analysis dropped nearly 600 nucleotide sequences that were highly shared and had low generation probability. In a later analysis, a clonal expansion index was calculated for each public chain from normalized within-repertoire ranks of inferred template counts. In a later analysis, generation probabilities were computed using a VDJ recombination model fitted to out-of-frame rearrangements, and the results were checked against IGoR. A later analysis scored TCR-TCR, TCR-HLA and TCR-CMV co-occurrence with hypergeometric tests, applying a repertoire-size bias correction to TCR pairs. In a later analysis, false discovery rates were estimated by permuting HLA or CMV assignments 20 times. A later analysis grouped co-occurring TCRs with DBSCAN, adding TCRdist sequence similarity when clustering within HLA-allele-positive subsets. Repertoires with fewer than 30,000 or more than 120,000 public chains, plus five repertoires with anomalous nucleotide sharing, were excluded from co-occurrence clustering. TCRdb obtained this table from immuneACCESS and retained in-frame rearrangements with V and J assigned. These tables miss some clones; where compared with another copy, unresolved V genes account for less than half of the shortfall, and the remainder is unexplained. The DNA was the basis for D and trimming; V, J and clone size are from that table. A total of 250,000 to 350,000 clones appear in this sample, roughly 89% of them only once. Together, the top ten hold roughly 4% of the sample.

In total, 500 to 700 healthy bone marrow donors made up the cohort. At the time of sampling, all cohort members were nominally healthy, though unrecorded immune exposures were likely present. The donor was CMV seropositive and was included in the group of almost 300 seropositive cohort members. A peripheral blood sample was collected from each donor, and TCR beta sequencing was performed on peripheral blood mononuclear cells. The Qiagen DNeasy Blood Extraction Kit was used to extract genomic DNA from the blood cell samples. This clone came up a few times. Its antigen remains unidentified. No base-level quality is on record; no much larger clone is a single base apart. Inclusive of the bounding cysteine and phenylalanine, the CDR3 is 15 residues long. Just the 45-base CDR3 DNA is kept, in frame starting at base 1. The germline V gene yields MDHEN for CDR1 and SYDVKM for CDR2. Germline trimming amounts to 5 bases on V and 1 base on J, with 6 as the count of junction bases outside the gene matches.

The TCR comes from a man in his forties or fifties in good health and CMV-seropositive. Sequences were obtained from PBMCs. The V and J genes are TRBV28 and TRBJ1-1; a stretch of 8 junction bases matches TRBD1. The CDR3 protein sequence reads: CASSEMDRANTEAFF. The sequence in DNA is TGTGCCAGCAGTGAAATGGACAGGGCGAACACTGAAGCTTTCTTT.